These T cell receptor beta chains were read from a single sample in a study of monozygotic twins with inflammatory bowel disease. From its re-call of the 5' RACE reads, TCRdb lists each CDR3 protein once, without DNA. This sample contains 140,000 to 150,000 distinct CDR3 sequences. The sequenced sample consisted of blood. The receptors derive from a human donor with ulcerative colitis or Crohn's disease, or a healthy co-twin of an affected twin (not recorded which). Each CDR3 is given with its conserved first and last residue. Fields, in order: V gene, J gene, CDR3 protein.

v_gene: TRBV5-1
j_gene: TRBJ1-1
CDR3aa: CASKYNKNTEAFF

v_gene: TRBV29-1
j_gene: TRBJ2-2
CDR3aa: CSVDRDTGELFF

v_gene: TRBV5-1
j_gene: TRBJ2-1
CDR3aa: CASSLGASGRYNEQFF

v_gene: TRBV29-1
j_gene: TRBJ2-5
CDR3aa: CSAGSGTQETQYF

v_gene: TRBV6-5
j_gene: TRBJ1-3
CDR3aa: CASGMWLGNTIYF

v_gene: TRBV19
j_gene: TRBJ2-1
CDR3aa: CASTLSGNEHEQFF

v_gene: TRBV5-4
j_gene: TRBJ1-5
CDR3aa: CASSLGGLDSNQPQHF

v_gene: TRBV6-1
j_gene: TRBJ1-6
CDR3aa: CASRDRGSWDSPLHF

v_gene: TRBV15
j_gene: TRBJ1-4
CDR3aa: CATSRLTGWGEKLFF

v_gene: TRBV18
j_gene: TRBJ1-6
CDR3aa: CASSPPGRTASGSPLHF

v_gene: TRBV7-9
j_gene: TRBJ1-1
CDR3aa: CASSAQGMNTEAFF

v_gene: TRBV29-1
j_gene: TRBJ1-4
CDR3aa: CSVAWTEEKLFF

v_gene: TRBV18
j_gene: TRBJ2-7
CDR3aa: CASSPAGLVGEQYF

v_gene: TRBV4-1
j_gene: TRBJ2-1
CDR3aa: CASSQGGAGVRYNEQFF

v_gene: TRBV7-3
j_gene: TRBJ2-3
CDR3aa: CASSSLGQGADTQYF

v_gene: TRBV5-1
j_gene: TRBJ2-5
CDR3aa: CASSLAGLGRLQETQYF

v_gene: TRBV28
j_gene: TRBJ2-4
CDR3aa: CASSFGDHGDIQYF

v_gene: TRBV30
j_gene: TRBJ1-6
CDR3aa: CAWRRTGSSYNSPLHF

v_gene: TRBV4-1
j_gene: TRBJ2-1
CDR3aa: CASSQTTSSSEQFF

v_gene: TRBV20-1
j_gene: TRBJ2-4
CDR3aa: CSGQNLAKNIQYF

v_gene: TRBV4-1
j_gene: TRBJ1-5
CDR3aa: CASSQDAVPRAPQHF

v_gene: TRBV20-1
j_gene: TRBJ1-5
CDR3aa: CSAKTGQGAIEGHF

v_gene: TRBV5-1
j_gene: TRBJ1-5
CDR3aa: CASSPRAGDQPQHF

v_gene: TRBV6-1
j_gene: TRBJ2-5
CDR3aa: CASSEQGVSPETQYF

v_gene: TRBV9
j_gene: TRBJ2-3
CDR3aa: CASSLQSGGVDTQYF

v_gene: TRBV5-1
j_gene: TRBJ2-7
CDR3aa: CASSFSGTRPYEQYF

v_gene: TRBV5-1
j_gene: TRBJ1-2
CDR3aa: CASSLGVVNYGYTF

v_gene: TRBV28
j_gene: TRBJ2-1
CDR3aa: CASSLKAGEQDNEQFF

v_gene: TRBV30
j_gene: TRBJ1-6
CDR3aa: CAWSALQGIGSPLHF

v_gene: TRBV14
j_gene: TRBJ2-5
CDR3aa: CASSQGFGYQETQYF

v_gene: TRBV12-3/TRBV12-4
j_gene: TRBJ1-6
CDR3aa: CASSPTRSLPNNSPLHF

v_gene: TRBV7-3
j_gene: TRBJ2-1
CDR3aa: CASSSRPLAGGSNEQFF

v_gene: TRBV15
j_gene: TRBJ2-2
CDR3aa: CATSRDATPVGGELFF

v_gene: TRBV18
j_gene: TRBJ2-1
CDR3aa: CASSSSGSGHNEQFF

v_gene: TRBV18
j_gene: TRBJ1-4
CDR3aa: CASSPNSQIIEKLFF

v_gene: TRBV3-1
j_gene: TRBJ2-3
CDR3aa: CASSRTGSTDTQYF

v_gene: TRBV7-2
j_gene: TRBJ2-1
CDR3aa: CASSSSGSYEQFF

v_gene: TRBV5-5
j_gene: TRBJ1-1
CDR3aa: CASSRGNRLSEAFF

v_gene: TRBV7-2
j_gene: TRBJ2-1
CDR3aa: CASSLSSGQYNEQFF

v_gene: TRBV20-1
j_gene: TRBJ2-1
CDR3aa: CRAPFGGGSYNEQFF

v_gene: TRBV27
j_gene: TRBJ1-1
CDR3aa: CASSFNRDRGIAFF

v_gene: TRBV24-1
j_gene: TRBJ2-2
CDR3aa: CATSEWTGRRTGELFF